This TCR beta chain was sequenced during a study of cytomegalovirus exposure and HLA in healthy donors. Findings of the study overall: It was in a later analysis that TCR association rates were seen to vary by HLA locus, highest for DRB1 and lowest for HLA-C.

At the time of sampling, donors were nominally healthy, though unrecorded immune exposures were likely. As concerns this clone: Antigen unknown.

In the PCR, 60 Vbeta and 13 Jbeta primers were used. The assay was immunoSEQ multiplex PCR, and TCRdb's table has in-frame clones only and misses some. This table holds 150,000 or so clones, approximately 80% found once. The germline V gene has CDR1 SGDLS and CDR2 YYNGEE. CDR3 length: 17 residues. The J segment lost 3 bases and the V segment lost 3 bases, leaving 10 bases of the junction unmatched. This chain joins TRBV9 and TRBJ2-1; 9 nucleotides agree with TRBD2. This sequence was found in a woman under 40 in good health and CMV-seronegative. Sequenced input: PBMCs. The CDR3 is CASSEGIAGAGYNEQFF. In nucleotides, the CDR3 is TGTGCCAGCAGCGAGGGGATAGCGGGAGCCGGCTACAATGAGCAGTTCTTC.